This TCR beta chain was documented in a study of blood T cell repertoires in COVID-19. Study context: There were acute and convalescent COVID-19 samples, and they came from the United States, Italy and Spain.

Data came from immunoSEQ multiplex PCR; TCRdb stores just in-frame clones and leaves some out. The sample shows about 140,000 clones, roughly 79% of them seen only once. The CDR3 is made up of 17 amino acids. V trimming: 6 bases; J trimming: 4 bases; junction bases outside the gene matches: 9. Germline V CDR1 and CDR2: MNHEY, SVGEGT. This clone was seen a single time. This sequence originates from a woman in her fifties or sixties who had recovered from COVID-19. The V gene is TRBV6-2 or TRBV6-3, the J gene TRBJ2-1, with 13 bases fitting TRBD2. Sequencing was done on a sample of PBMCs or T cells enriched from blood (not recorded which). This CDR3 reads CASSPRTSGSRYNEQFF. DNA for the CDR3: TGTGCCAGCAGCCCTAGGACTAGCGGGAGTCGGTACAATGAGCAGTTCTTC.